This T cell receptor (beta chain) was observed in a study of T cells in Graves' hyperthyroidism and ophthalmopathy. Findings and limits, study-wide: Most expanded thyroid clonotypes above 0.001 recurred in blood.

Patients with uncontrolled infections, other autoimmune diseases, pregnancy or lactation were excluded. 10 ml of fresh peripheral blood supplied the PBMCs. The CDR3 loop spans 16 amino acids. Germline CDR1 and CDR2: DFQATT and SNEGSKA (reference sequence). Trimming removed 6 bases from V and 1 base from J, with 19 bases in between. Notes on this clonotype: As yet, its antigen is unknown.

Amplification of TCR beta CDR3 regions was performed using RNA transcripts as template. The TCR CDR3 first-round RT-PCR relied on the HTBI primer set. Each CDR3 protein is one row after TCRdb ran MiXCR on the multiplex PCR reads. Of 500,000 to 750,000 distinct CDR3 sequences listed, 12% to 15% are singletons. Sequenced input: blood. This sequence was found in a woman between 18 and 29 years old with Graves' ophthalmopathy. The V gene is TRBV20-1, the J gene TRBJ1-5; D unresolved. The CDR3 DNA reads TGCAGTGCGAGCATCCGGGTAGCGAGAAGCAATCAGCCCCAGCATTTT. This encodes CSASIRVARSNQPQHF.